What follows are 18 T cell receptor beta chains derived from one specimen sequenced in a study of shared clonotypes between healthy human individuals. Profiling relied on immunoSEQ multiplex PCR, and the TCRdb table lists in-frame clones only, not all of them. Of roughly 2.4 million clones listed, nearly 97% were seen once; the top ten hold roughly 0.13%. The sequenced sample was naive CD4+ T cells sorted from blood. Subset denoted: CD45RA+ positively selected. Receptor source: a young man in good health.

V and J are TRBV7-2 and TRBJ2-7; TRBD2 is a possible D gene (6 bases). The germline CDR1 and CDR2 sequences are SGHTA and FQGNSA. The V end was cut by 1 base, the J end by 2 bases, with 9 bases between. The CDR3 is 14 residues long. The CDR3 here is CASSLGTNPYEQYF. CDR3 sequence (DNA): TGTGCCAGCAGCTTAGGGACTAACCCCTACGAGCAGTACTTC.

The chain links TRBV29-1 to TRBJ2-7; D is tentatively TRBD1 or TRBD2 (6 bases each). The ends were cut back, 0 bases at V and 3 bases at J, with 12 bases in the middle. CDR3 size: 14 residues. Germline V lookup: CDR1 SQVTM, CDR2 ANQGSEA. CDR3 coding DNA: TGCAGCGTTGAAGAGACAGGAGGGAACTACGAGCAGTACTTC. Protein sequence: CSVEETGGNYEQYF.

This clone has just one count. V and J are TRBV7-9 and TRBJ1-3, with D uncertain. The CDR3 runs 15 residues. Trimming pared 4 bases from V and 3 bases from J, leaving 13 bases between. Germline loops: CDR1 SEHNR, CDR2 FQNEAQ (reference sequence). The CDR3 DNA sequence: TGTGCCAGCAGCTCCCTGAGGGAAGGTGGAAACACCATATATTTT. Translated, it gives CASSSLREGGNTIYF.

This clone was counted only a few times. This chain connects TRBV4-1 to TRBJ1-3; 9 positions match TRBD1. Germline V gene sequence: CDR1 MGHRA, CDR2 YSYEKL. The CDR3 length is 15 residues. The V and J ends lost 6 bases and 7 bases, in that order; junction bases with no gene match: 10. CDR3 region: CASRPIGTGSNTIYF. In DNA form, the CDR3 reads TGCGCCAGCAGGCCGATAGGGACAGGGAGTAACACCATATATTTT.

The chain employs TRBV6-5 and TRBJ2-7; the match to TRBD1 covers 9 bases. The V and J ends lost 6 bases and 2 bases, in that order; junction bases with no gene match: 8. CDR1 is MNHEY and CDR2 is SVGAGI in the germline V gene. The CDR3 has 15 amino acids. The CDR3 DNA reads TGTGCCAGCAGCTCCTCCGGGACAGGGACCTACGAGCAGTACTTC. Translating gives CASSSSGTGTYEQYF.

With respect to this clone: The sample has other DNA sequences that encode this CDR3 too. V gene TRBV5-1 combines with J gene TRBJ2-7; the match to TRBD1 covers 9 bases. Looked up from germline, CDR1 is SGHRS and CDR2 is YFSETQ. The CDR3 length is 14 residues. The V segment lost 0 bases and the J segment 4 bases; nucleotides outside the gene matches: 2. The CDR3 protein is CASSLEGTGYEQYF. CDR3 DNA sequence: TGCGCCAGCAGCTTGGAAGGGACAGGGTACGAGCAGTACTTC.

The J gene is TRBJ2-2, the V gene TRBV19, with D tentatively TRBD1 (5 bases). Germline V gene lookup returns CDR1 LNHDA and CDR2 SQIVND (reference sequence). This CDR3 region has 14 residues. V lost 2 bases and J 5 bases, leaving 9 bases between the germline ends. The CDR3 loop is CASSIPRGTGELFF. The CDR3 nucleotides are TGTGCCAGTAGTATACCTAGGGGAACCGGGGAGCTGTTTTTT.

The chain employs TRBV4-1 and TRBJ2-3, with 7 bases fitting TRBD1. The germline V gene has CDR1 MGHRA and CDR2 YSYEKL. The CDR3 has 16 residues. Trimming removed 4 bases from V and 1 base from J; junction bases left unmatched: 8. The CDR3 loop reads CASSPLRGLGTDTQYF. The DNA for the CDR3 is TGCGCCAGCAGCCCCCTTAGGGGGCTTGGCACAGATACGCAGTATTTT.

The V and J genes are TRBV27 and TRBJ1-2; no reliable D call. This CDR3 is 12 amino acids long. Germline V gene data show CDR1 as MNHEY and CDR2 as SMNVEV (reference sequence). V was clipped by 1 base and J by 7 bases, with 7 bases between them. Written as DNA, the CDR3 is TGTGCCAGCAGTTTATTACTGAGTGGCTACACCTTC. Its protein product is CASSLLLSGYTF.

The genes are TRBV7-9 and TRBJ2-5; D unresolved. CDR1 is SEHNR, CDR2 FQNEAQ, per germline (reference sequence). The V gene lost 2 bases and the J gene lost 5 bases, with 9 bases spanning the gap. The CDR3 has 13 amino acids. In DNA form, the CDR3 reads TGTGCCAGCAGCTTACTGGACGTGGAGACCCAGTACTTC. This codes for CASSLLDVETQYF.

The V and J genes are TRBV4-3 and TRBJ2-5; 7 bases are shared with TRBD2. Germline loops: CDR1 LGHNA, CDR2 YSLEER. The J segment lost 5 bases and the V segment lost 3 bases, leaving 12 bases of the junction unmatched. This CDR3 has 16 residues. As DNA, the CDR3 is TGCGCCAGCAGCCACTTTTGGACTAGTAAGCGGGAGACCCAGTACTTC. This translates into CASSHFWTSKRETQYF.

CDR3 DNA sequence: TGTGCCAGCAGCCTCCGGGGGGGGCGTAACACAGATACGCAGTATTTT. This codes for CASSLRGGRNTDTQYF. The chain uses TRBV7-2 and TRBJ2-3, with 8 bases aligning to TRBD2. The germline CDR1 and CDR2 sequences are SGHTA and FQGNSA. The CDR3 has 16 residues. After removal of 5 bases from V and 2 bases from J, the junction contained 9 bases not matched to a gene.

The J gene is TRBJ2-1, the V gene TRBV30; 7 bases map to TRBD1. Germline loops: CDR1 GTSNPN, CDR2 SVGIG (reference sequence). This CDR3 spans 14 amino acids. V was clipped by 2 bases and J by 3 bases; unmatched bases: 4. The CDR3 region has the DNA TGTGCCTGGAGTTGGACAGGCCGCTACAATGAGCAGTTCTTC. Its translation is CAWSWTGRYNEQFF.

This chain joins TRBV30 and TRBJ1-4; D is ambiguous. V shed 0 bases and J shed 5 bases, with 13 bases lying between them. Germline assignment: CDR1 GTSNPN and CDR2 SVGIG (reference sequence). The CDR3 spans 15 residues. CDR3 in DNA: TGTGCCTGGAGTGTTATCGGCGGAAAGAATGAAAAACTGTTTTTT. It codes for CAWSVIGGKNEKLFF.

This chain joins TRBV10-3 and TRBJ1-3; 9 nucleotides line up with TRBD1. The CDR3 covers 17 residues. The V gene's germline CDR1 is ENHRY and CDR2 SYGVKD. With V trimmed by 2 bases and J by 4 bases, 9 bases remained unmatched. The CDR3 sequence is CAISETGGAAWGNTIYF. CDR3 sequence (DNA): TGTGCCATCAGTGAGACAGGGGGCGCGGCGTGGGGAAACACCATATATTTT.

This chain links TRBV6-5 with TRBJ1-6; D unclear. Germline lookup yields CDR1 MNHEY and CDR2 SVGAGI. This CDR3 is built from 14 residues. With 4 bases removed from V and 14 bases from J, the gap between germline ends came to 18 bases. CDR3 loop: CASSSPAEGQTLHF. The DNA for the CDR3 is TGTGCCAGCAGTTCTCCCGCCGAGGGTCAAACCCTCCACTTT.

This chain uses TRBV5-6 with TRBJ2-1; TRBD2 agrees at 9 bases. This CDR3 has 18 amino acids. The V gene end was trimmed by 2 bases and the J gene end by 1 base; junction bases not matched to a gene: 10. In germline, CDR1 is SGHDT, CDR2 YYEEEE. CDR3 region: CASSFSISGSASYNEQFF. The CDR3 DNA reads as TGTGCCAGCAGCTTCAGTATTAGCGGGAGTGCGTCCTACAATGAGCAGTTCTTC.

The chain carries TRBV6-7 and TRBJ2-1; unclear D gene. TRBV6-7 is an open reading frame whose function is uncertain. Trimming took off 0 bases at V and 7 bases at J, with 19 bases between the two ends. The CDR3 loop spans 17 amino acids. CDR3 nucleotide sequence: TGTGCCAGCAGTTACTCCCGGAGATGCGGTAGTAGGAATGAGCAGTTCTTC. Translated: CASSYSRRCGSRNEQFF.